The 8 T cell receptor beta chains listed next were all sequenced from one sample in a study of long-term antiretroviral therapy in people with HIV (dated by TCRdb to between 2021 and 2023). The immunoSEQ hsTCRB v3.0 assay was used at survey level resolution for TRB variable region sequencing. The table comes from immuneACCESS by way of TCRdb, which keeps in-frame sequences with V and J called. Part of the clones is missing from these tables; in studies checked, under half for an unresolved V gene and the rest for unknown reasons. The sample contains some 18,000 clones, approximately 82% of them found a single time. Over 13% of the sample lies in the top ten. The sequencing used unsorted PBMCs, collected 0.5 years before starting antiretroviral therapy. Receptors were obtained from a woman between 50 and 59 years old with HIV.

The chain uses TRBV18 and TRBJ2-7; TRBD2 matches at 8 bases. The J segment lost 2 bases and the V segment lost 3 bases, leaving 0 bases of the junction unmatched. The CDR3 spans 13 residues. Per germline, CDR1 KGHSH and CDR2 LQKENI. Written as DNA, the CDR3 is TGTGCCAGCTCACCGGGACTAGCCTACGAGCAGTACTTC. Encoded protein: CASSPGLAYEQYF.

The J gene is TRBJ1-5, the V gene TRBV6-1; no firm D call. Germline values: CDR1 MNHNS, CDR2 SASEGT. This CDR3 contains 16 residues. Trimming cost V 3 bases and J 3 bases, with 15 bases left between them. The CDR3 coding sequence is TGTGCCAGCAGTGAGTTCCTCGGCAGAAACAATCAGCCCCAGCATTTT. It encodes CASSEFLGRNNQPQHF.

The chain is built from TRBV25-1 and TRBJ1-4, with D tentatively TRBD1 (5 bases). The CDR3 covers 13 residues. Germline V CDR1 and CDR2: MGHDK, SYGVNS. The V gene lost 6 bases and the J gene lost 4 bases, with 9 bases spanning the gap. CDR3 nucleotides: TGTGCCAGCAGCGGGACGTATAATGAAAAACTGTTTTTT. The encoded protein is CASSGTYNEKLFF.

The chain links TRBV7-3 to TRBJ1-6; D ambiguous. The CDR3 length is 15 residues. Germline loops: CDR1 SGHTA, CDR2 FQGTGA. Deletions cut 3 bases from V and 0 bases from J, with 6 bases between. CDR3 nucleotides: TGTGCCAGCAGCTTTGACGGCTCCTATAATTCACCCCTCCACTTT. The encoded protein is CASSFDGSYNSPLHF.

This chain links TRBV4-2 with TRBJ2-2; perhaps TRBD2 as D (5 bases). Trimming stripped 0 bases from V and 6 bases from J, with 11 bases between. The CDR3 covers 15 residues. CDR1 LGHNA and CDR2 YNFKEQ come from the germline V gene. CDR3 residues: CASSQDALASGELFF. CDR3 nucleotides: TGTGCCAGCAGCCAAGACGCGCTAGCTTCCGGGGAGCTGTTTTTT.

The V call is TRBV5-6, the J call TRBJ1-4; the match to TRBD1 covers 8 bases. The V and J ends lost 3 bases and 6 bases, in that order; junction bases with no gene match: 4. The CDR3 extends over 14 amino acids. Germline V gene sequence: CDR1 SGHDT, CDR2 YYEEEE. The CDR3 is CASSYMTGDEKLFF. In DNA form, the CDR3 reads TGTGCCAGCAGCTATATGACAGGGGATGAAAAACTGTTTTTT.

The gene calls are TRBV11-2 and TRBJ2-7; 9 bases match TRBD1. The CDR3 runs to 14 residues. V dropped 5 bases and J dropped 4; count of bases not matched to a gene: 6. Germline CDR1 reads SGHAT; CDR2 reads FQNNGV. CDR3 sequence: CASSIQGASYEQYV. The CDR3 bases are TGTGCCAGCAGCATACAGGGGGCTTCTTACGAGCAGTACGTC.

The genes are TRBV4-2 and TRBJ1-3, with D uncertain. V lost 1 base and J 0 bases, leaving 7 bases between the germline ends. CDR1 is LGHNA, CDR2 YNFKEQ, per germline. The CDR3 consists of 15 residues. The CDR3 is CASSQASYSGNTIYF. The CDR3 nucleotides are TGTGCCAGCAGCCAAGCCTCTTACTCTGGAAACACCATATATTTT.